Presented here are 16 T cell receptor beta chains from one specimen sequenced in a study of T cell responses to AZD1222 COVID-19 vaccine. Assay: immunoSEQ multiplex PCR; the TCRdb copy retains only in-frame clones and omits some. Among about 110,000 clones listed, 70% to 90% were seen once. The source was peripheral blood, collected on day 0 of AZD1222 vaccination. The receptor source for this set is an adult in good health.

CDR3 region: CASSHRGGNPTMTGELFF. The CDR3 bases are TGTGCCAGCAGCCACCGGGGGGGTAATCCCACTATGACCGGGGAGCTGTTTTTT. The genes are TRBV14 and TRBJ2-2, with 8 bases aligning to TRBD2. The CDR3 loop spans 18 amino acids. The germline V gene encodes CDR1 SGHDN and CDR2 FVKESK. Trimming at V came to 3 bases and at J to 5 bases, leaving 14 bases not matched to a gene.

The chain combines TRBV3-1 (or the pseudogene TRBV3-2) with TRBJ1-1; possible D gene TRBD1, 5 bases. The CDR3 consists of 16 residues. Germline values: CDR1 LGHDT, CDR2 YNNKEL (reference sequence). With 5 bases removed from V and 4 bases from J, the gap between germline ends came to 20 bases. DNA of the CDR3: TGTGCCAGCAGCTTGCGACATGGGGGGTTTGGCACTGAAGCTTTCTTT. It yields the protein CASSLRHGGFGTEAFF.

This clone came up a few times. The V gene is TRBV24-1, the J gene TRBJ2-1, with D unclear. The germline gives CDR1 KGHDR, CDR2 SFDVKD. CDR3 length equals 13 residues. V dropped 2 bases and J dropped 4 bases, with 5 bases sitting between them. The CDR3 is CATSDSPYNEQFF. CDR3 DNA: TGTGCCACCAGTGATTCACCATACAATGAGCAGTTCTTC.

The J gene is TRBJ1-1, the V gene TRBV5-4, with a tentative D call TRBD1 (5 bases). This CDR3 is 15 amino acids long. V was clipped by 4 bases and J by 2 bases, with 15 bases between them. CDR1 and CDR2 from the germline V gene are SGHNT and YYREEE (reference sequence). The CDR3 sequence: CASSPARGYNTEAFF. Written as DNA, the CDR3 is TGTGCCAGCAGCCCGGCTAGGGGATATAACACTGAAGCTTTCTTT.

The J gene is TRBJ2-5, the V gene TRBV21-1; the D segment call TRBD2 is taken from the table without a DNA check. TRBV21-1 is assigned pseudogene status. CDR3 length equals 18 residues. The CDR3 region has the DNA TGTGCCAGCAGCAAACGCGGACTAGCGGGTCTCGAGGGAGAGACCCAGTACTTC. It encodes CASSKRGLAGLEGETQYF.

V and J are TRBV30 and TRBJ2-3, with D uncertain. Germline V lookup: CDR1 GTSNPN, CDR2 SVGIG (reference sequence). The CDR3 runs 11 residues. V was cut by 4 bases and J by 0 bases, with 2 bases left in between. CDR3 nucleotides: TGTGCCTGGACCAGCACAGATACGCAGTATTTT. Its translation is CAWTSTDTQYF.

The rearrangement joins TRBV3-1 (or the pseudogene TRBV3-2) to TRBJ1-2, with D possibly TRBD1 on 5 matching bases. The germline CDR1 and CDR2 sequences are LGHDT and YNNKEL (reference sequence). Trimming pared 4 bases from V and 8 bases from J, leaving 14 bases between. The CDR3 runs to 13 residues. CDR3 protein: CASSPSRGEGYTF. CDR3 in DNA: TGTGCCAGCAGCCCGAGCCGGGGGGAGGGCTACACCTTC.

This clone showed up just once. The rearrangement uses TRBV5-1 and TRBJ2-3, with D possibly TRBD1 on 6 matching bases. Germline assignment: CDR1 SGHRS and CDR2 YFSETQ. The CDR3 spans 16 residues. The V and J ends lost 4 bases and 4 bases respectively, with 19 bases between them. The CDR3 is CASSPTNRGSPDTQYF. In DNA form, the CDR3 reads TGCGCCAGCAGCCCTACGAATAGGGGGTCCCCAGATACGCAGTATTTT.

This clone was detected only once. The rearrangement joins TRBV18 to TRBJ1-1; D call uncertain. The CDR3 extends over 13 amino acids. Germline CDR1 and CDR2: KGHSH and LQKENI. Trimming cost V 0 bases and J 6 bases, with 8 bases left between them. The CDR3 nucleotides are TGTGCCAGCTCACCACCGGCCAGCCCTGAAGCTTTCTTT. This translates into CASSPPASPEAFF.

The rearrangement uses TRBV3-1 (or the pseudogene TRBV3-2) and TRBJ1-4, with 7 bases fitting TRBD1. The V gene's germline CDR1 is LGHDT and CDR2 YNNKEL (reference sequence). V lost 3 bases, J lost 8 bases, and 6 bases stayed unmatched. CDR3 size: 14 residues. The CDR3 reads CASSHNRGGEKLFF. The CDR3 bases are TGTGCCAGCAGCCACAACAGGGGTGGCGAAAAACTGTTTTTT.

The chain carries TRBV27 and TRBJ2-2; 9 nucleotides line up with TRBD2. The CDR3 is made up of 17 amino acids. CDR1 is MNHEY and CDR2 is SMNVEV in the germline V gene (reference sequence). V was pared by 6 bases and J by 1 base, with 9 bases of the junction left unmatched. The CDR3 loop is CASSRPAGGVNTGELFF. CDR3 nucleotides: TGTGCCAGCAGCAGGCCAGCGGGAGGAGTGAACACCGGGGAGCTGTTTTTT.

This chain connects TRBV7-9 to TRBJ1-2, with TRBD1 matching 9 bases. V lost 5 bases to trimming and J lost 6 bases; unmatched junction nucleotides: 10. The CDR3 has 15 amino acids. Germline assignment: CDR1 SEHNR and CDR2 FQNEAQ (reference sequence). The CDR3 DNA sequence: TGTGCCAGCAGCGGGGACAGGGTTTGGGCGGATGGCTACACCTTC. As protein: CASSGDRVWADGYTF.

V is TRBV27 and J is TRBJ2-5; TRBD2 aligns across 9 bases. Unmatched junction bases numbered 9, after V lost 5 bases and J lost 5 bases. From germline, CDR1 is MNHEY and CDR2 SMNVEV (reference sequence). CDR3 size: 15 residues. The CDR3 loop reads CASSQLAGVRETQYF. CDR3 DNA: TGTGCCAGCAGTCAGTTAGCGGGGGTAAGGGAGACCCAGTACTTC.

The genes are TRBV2 and TRBJ2-1, with TRBD2 matching 8 bases. V was clipped by 2 bases and J by 10 bases; unmatched bases: 10. Germline-derived CDR1 and CDR2 are SNHLY and FYNNEI. The CDR3 is made up of 15 amino acids. The CDR3 loop is CASSEWVAGKGEQFF. CDR3 DNA: TGTGCCAGCAGTGAATGGGTAGCGGGGAAAGGGGAGCAGTTCTTC.

In its sample, this clone was seen a few times. The V gene is TRBV19, the J gene TRBJ1-5; the D is unclear. The CDR3 length is 12 residues. The germline V and J ends were trimmed by 6 bases and 7 bases, with 10 bases remaining between them. CDR1 LNHDA and CDR2 SQIVND come from the germline V gene (reference sequence). CDR3 region: CASRDLSQPQHF. The CDR3, as DNA: TGTGCCAGTAGGGACTTGTCCCAGCCCCAGCATTTT.

The chain recombines TRBV5-1 with TRBJ2-7, with D possibly being TRBD1 (6 bases). This CDR3 region has 15 residues. CDR1 is SGHRS and CDR2 is YFSETQ in the germline V gene. V dropped 1 base and J dropped 4 bases, with 15 bases sitting between them. CDR3 in DNA: TGCGCCAGCAGCTTGTCGGGCAGGGGAGAGTACGAGCAGTACTTC. Translation gives CASSLSGRGEYEQYF.